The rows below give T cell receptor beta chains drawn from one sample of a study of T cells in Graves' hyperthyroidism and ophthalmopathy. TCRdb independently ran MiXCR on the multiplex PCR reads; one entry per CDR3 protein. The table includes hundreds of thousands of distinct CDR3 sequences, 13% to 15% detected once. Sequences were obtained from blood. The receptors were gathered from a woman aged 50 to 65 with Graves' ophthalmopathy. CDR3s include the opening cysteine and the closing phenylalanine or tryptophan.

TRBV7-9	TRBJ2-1	CASSLLAGGLGEQFF
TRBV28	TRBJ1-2	CASSFDRGRVLPHGYTF
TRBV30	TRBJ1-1	CAWSSYRGYSTEAFF
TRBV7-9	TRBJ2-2	CASSPNRDTGELFF
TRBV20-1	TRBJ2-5	CSARGQGGTQYF
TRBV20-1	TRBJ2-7	CSALAGVYEQYF
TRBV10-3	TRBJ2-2	CATGQGNTGELFF
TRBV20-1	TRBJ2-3	CSARGLAGIDTQYF
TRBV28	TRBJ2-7	CASSPGTGREQYF
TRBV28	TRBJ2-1	CASSQTDYNEQFF
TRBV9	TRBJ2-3	CASSRDSDTQYF
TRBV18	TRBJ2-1	CASSRLGAGNYNEQFF
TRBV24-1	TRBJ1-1	CATSGPNTEAFF
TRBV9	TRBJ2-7	CASSRTGNHEQYF
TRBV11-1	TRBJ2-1	CASSLRSLAGGSEQFF
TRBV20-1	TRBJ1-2	CSARDRASGGGYTF
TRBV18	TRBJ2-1	CASSPPRTSGRPYNEQFF
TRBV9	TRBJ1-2	CASSPNPGTTYGYTF
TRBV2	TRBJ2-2	CASSDWTTGELFF
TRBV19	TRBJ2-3	CASSIRRADTQYF
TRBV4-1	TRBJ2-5	CASSQEGGKQETQYF
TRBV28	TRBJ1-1	CASSLFHSQGRGEAFF
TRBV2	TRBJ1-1	CASMEGPYLEVNTEAFF
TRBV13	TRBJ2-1	CASSSSTSVLEQFF
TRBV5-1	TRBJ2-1	CASSLDSGSFTGEQFF
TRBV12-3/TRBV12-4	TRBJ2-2	CASSLLAGGIGKLFF
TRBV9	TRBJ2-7	CASSSGLASVDEQYF
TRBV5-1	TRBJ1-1	CASSETGGMNTEAFF
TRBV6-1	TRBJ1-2	CASSPRLQGDYGYTF
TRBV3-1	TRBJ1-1	CASSQERIGAFF
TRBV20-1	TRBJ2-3	CSAHSGRGPDTQYF
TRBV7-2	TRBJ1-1	CASSPPGRTEAFF
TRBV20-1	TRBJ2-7	CSASGGLAATFYEQYF
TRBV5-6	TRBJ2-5	CASSLLGLAAGGGTQYF
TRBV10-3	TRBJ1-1	CAIISQGNTEAFF
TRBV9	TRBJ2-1	CASTLGTSGYEQFF
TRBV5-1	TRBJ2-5	CASSLVGRLWETQYF
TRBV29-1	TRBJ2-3	CSVLRGLAGVGSDTQYF
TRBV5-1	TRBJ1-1	CASSLRQTNTEAFF
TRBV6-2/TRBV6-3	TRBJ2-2	CASRRAALITGELFF
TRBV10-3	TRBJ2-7	CASSRNAGRDKYEQYF
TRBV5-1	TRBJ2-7	CASSLGLDYEQYF
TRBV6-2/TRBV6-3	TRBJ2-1	CASRTTGGMGNEQFF
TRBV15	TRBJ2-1	CATGGLAGDNEQFF
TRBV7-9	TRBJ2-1	CTHTGEGDGYNEQFF
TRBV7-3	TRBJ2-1	CASSLREGGSNEQFF
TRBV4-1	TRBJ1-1	CASSYGQGGYTEAFF
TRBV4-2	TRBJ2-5	CASSQGLAGGGETQYF
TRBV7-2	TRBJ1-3	CASSLASGNTIYF
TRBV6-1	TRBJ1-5	CASRLYRVYSNQPQHF
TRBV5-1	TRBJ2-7	CASSLTESYEQYF
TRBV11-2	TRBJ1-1	CASSPLVGTEAFF
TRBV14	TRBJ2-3	CASSQEGYGRAPDTQYF
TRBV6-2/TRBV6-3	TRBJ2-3	CASSPWTSGKDTQYF